One T cell receptor (beta chain) is described in this entry. No antigen is known for it. This entry comes from a study of T-cell reconstitution after alpha-beta-depleted transplantation in children. TCRbeta library construction was performed incorporating unique molecular identifiers. TCRdb reanalysed the PCR reads using MiXCR and keeps one entry per CDR3 protein. The sample yields about 110,000 distinct CDR3 sequences, 10% seen once. Points from the study as a whole: Expanded clones from the graft, numbering several hundred, reportedly supplied alpha-beta T cells about two months after transplant. Fresh T-cell production supplied most of the T-cell counts and diversity seen one year after transplant.

CDR1 and CDR2 (germline): SGHVS, FQNEAQ. V was shortened by 0 bases and J by 3 bases, with 21 bases between the two germline ends. The CDR3 is made up of 19 amino acids. Source: PBMCs, taken before TCRalphabeta/CD19-depleted stem cell transplant. The rearrangement uses TRBV7-8 and TRBJ2-1, with D possibly TRBD2 on 6 matching bases. This TCR came from a boy younger than 10 with acute lymphoblastic leukemia, due to receive a stem cell transplant. The CDR3 region has the DNA TGTGCCAGCAGCTTAGCGATGAGTTGGGCGGGACCCAACTACAATGAGCAGTTCTTC. Encoded protein: CASSLAMSWAGPNYNEQFF.